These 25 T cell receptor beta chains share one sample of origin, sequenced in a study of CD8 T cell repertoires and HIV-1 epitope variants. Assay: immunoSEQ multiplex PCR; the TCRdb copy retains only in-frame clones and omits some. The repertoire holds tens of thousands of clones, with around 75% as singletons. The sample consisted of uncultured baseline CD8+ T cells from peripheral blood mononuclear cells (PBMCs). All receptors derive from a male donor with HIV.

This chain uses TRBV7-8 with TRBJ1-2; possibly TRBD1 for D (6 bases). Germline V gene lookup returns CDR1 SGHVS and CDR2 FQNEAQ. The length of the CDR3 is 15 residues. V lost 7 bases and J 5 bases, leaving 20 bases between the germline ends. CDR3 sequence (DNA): TGTGCCAGCACCGATCCAGGGGAGCTTTGGTATGGCTACACCTTC. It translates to CASTDPGELWYGYTF. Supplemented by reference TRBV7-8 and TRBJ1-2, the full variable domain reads GAGVSQSPRYKVAKRGQDVALRCDPISGHVSLFWYQQALGQGPEFLTYFQNEAQLDKSGLPSDRFFAERPEGSVSTLKIQRTQQEDSAVYLCASTDPGELWYGYTFGSGTRLTVV.

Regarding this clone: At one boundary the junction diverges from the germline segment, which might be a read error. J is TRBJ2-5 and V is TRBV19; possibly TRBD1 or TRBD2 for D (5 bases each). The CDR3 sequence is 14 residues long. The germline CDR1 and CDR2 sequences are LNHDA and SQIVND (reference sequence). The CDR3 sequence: CASSIVGDQETQYF. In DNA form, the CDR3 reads TGTGCCAGTAGTATTGTTGGGGACCAGGAGACCCAGTACTTC. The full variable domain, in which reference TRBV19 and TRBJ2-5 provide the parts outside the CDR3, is DGGITQSPKYLFRKEGQNVTLSCEQNLNHDAMYWYRQDPGQGLRLIYYSQIVNDFQKGDIAEGYSVSREKKESFPLTVTSAQKNPTAFYLCASSIVGDQETQYFGPGTRLLVL.

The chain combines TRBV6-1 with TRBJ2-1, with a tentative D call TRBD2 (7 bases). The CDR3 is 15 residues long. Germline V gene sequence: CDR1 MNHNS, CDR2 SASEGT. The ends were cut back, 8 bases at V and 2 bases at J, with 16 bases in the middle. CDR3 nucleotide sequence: TGTGCCAGCGGAGGGGGGGCGGGCACCTACAATGAGCAGTTCTTC. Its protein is CASGGGAGTYNEQFF.

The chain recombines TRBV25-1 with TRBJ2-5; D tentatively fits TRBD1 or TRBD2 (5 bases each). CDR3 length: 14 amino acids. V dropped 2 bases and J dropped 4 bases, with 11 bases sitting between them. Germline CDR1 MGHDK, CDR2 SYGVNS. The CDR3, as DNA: TGTGCCAGCAGTGAAGGTGGGGGAATAGAGACCCAGTACTTC. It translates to CASSEGGGIETQYF.

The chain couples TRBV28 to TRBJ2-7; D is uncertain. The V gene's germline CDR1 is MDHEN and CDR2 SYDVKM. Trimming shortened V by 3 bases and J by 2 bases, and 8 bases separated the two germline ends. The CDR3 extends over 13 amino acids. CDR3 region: CASSFSITYEQYF. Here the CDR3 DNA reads TGTGCCAGCAGTTTCTCCATTACCTACGAGCAGTACTTC. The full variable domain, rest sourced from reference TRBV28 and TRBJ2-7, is DVKVTQSSRYLVKRTGEKVFLECVQDMDHENMFWYRQDPGLGLRLIYFSYDVKMKEKGDIPEGYSVSREKKERFSLILESASTNQTSMYLCASSFSITYEQYFGPGTRLTVT.

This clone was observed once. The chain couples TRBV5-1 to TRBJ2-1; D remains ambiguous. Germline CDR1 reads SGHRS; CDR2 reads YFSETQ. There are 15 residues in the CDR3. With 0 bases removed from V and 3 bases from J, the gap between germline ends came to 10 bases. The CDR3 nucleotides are TGCGCCAGCAGCTTGGAAGGGTTGGGCTACAATGAGCAGTTCTTC. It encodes CASSLEGLGYNEQFF. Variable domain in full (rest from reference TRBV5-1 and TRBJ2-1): KAGVTQTPRYLIKTRGQQVTLSCSPISGHRSVSWYQQTPGQGLQFLFEYFSETQRNKGNFPGRFSGRQFSNSRSEMNVSTLELGDSALYLCASSLEGLGYNEQFFGPGTRLTVL.

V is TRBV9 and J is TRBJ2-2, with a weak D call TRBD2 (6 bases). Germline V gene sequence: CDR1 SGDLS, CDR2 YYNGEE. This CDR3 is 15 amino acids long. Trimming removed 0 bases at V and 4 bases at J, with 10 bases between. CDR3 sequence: CASSVAIGGTGELFF. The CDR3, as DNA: TGTGCCAGCAGCGTAGCCATCGGGGGCACCGGGGAGCTGTTTTTT.

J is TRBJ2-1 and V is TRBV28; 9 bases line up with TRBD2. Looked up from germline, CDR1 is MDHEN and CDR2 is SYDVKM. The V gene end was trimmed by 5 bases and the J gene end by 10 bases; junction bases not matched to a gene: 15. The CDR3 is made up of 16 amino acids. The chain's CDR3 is CASSGALGGRANEQFF. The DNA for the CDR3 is TGTGCCAGCAGTGGGGCCCTGGGCGGGAGGGCCAACGAGCAGTTCTTC.

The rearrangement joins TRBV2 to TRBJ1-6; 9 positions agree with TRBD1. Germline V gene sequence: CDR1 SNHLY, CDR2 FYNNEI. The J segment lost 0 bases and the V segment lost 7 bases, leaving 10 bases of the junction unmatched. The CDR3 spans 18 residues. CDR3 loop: CASISGTGLFSYNSPLHF. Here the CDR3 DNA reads TGTGCCAGCATTTCCGGGACAGGGCTCTTCTCCTATAATTCACCCCTCCACTTT.

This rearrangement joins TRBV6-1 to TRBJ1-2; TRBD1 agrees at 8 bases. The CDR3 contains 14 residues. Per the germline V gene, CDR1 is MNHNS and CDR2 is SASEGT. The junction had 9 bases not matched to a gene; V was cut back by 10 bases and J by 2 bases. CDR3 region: CATSPGQANYGYTF. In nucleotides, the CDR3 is TGTGCCACCTCCCCGGGACAGGCGAACTATGGCTACACCTTC.

The CDR3 sequence: CASSWDRAYEQYF. In nucleotides, the CDR3 is TGTGCCAGCAGTTGGGACAGGGCCTACGAGCAGTACTTC. The chain uses TRBV28 and TRBJ2-7, with 9 bases matching TRBD1. The CDR3 is made up of 13 amino acids. Germline CDR1 reads MDHEN; CDR2 reads SYDVKM. The junction had 0 bases not matched to a gene; V was cut back by 4 bases and J by 2 bases.

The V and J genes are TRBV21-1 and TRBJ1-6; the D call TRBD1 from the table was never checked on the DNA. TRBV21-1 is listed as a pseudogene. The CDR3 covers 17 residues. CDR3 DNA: TGTGCCAGCAGCAGACGACCGGGACAGGGGGAGCATTCACCCCTCCACTTT. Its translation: CASSRRPGQGEHSPLHF.

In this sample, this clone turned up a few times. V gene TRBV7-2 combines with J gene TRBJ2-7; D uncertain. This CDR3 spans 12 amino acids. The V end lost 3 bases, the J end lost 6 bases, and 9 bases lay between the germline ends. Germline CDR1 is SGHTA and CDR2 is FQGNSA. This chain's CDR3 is CASSFSLGEQYF. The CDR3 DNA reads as TGTGCCAGCAGCTTTTCGCTAGGCGAGCAGTACTTC.

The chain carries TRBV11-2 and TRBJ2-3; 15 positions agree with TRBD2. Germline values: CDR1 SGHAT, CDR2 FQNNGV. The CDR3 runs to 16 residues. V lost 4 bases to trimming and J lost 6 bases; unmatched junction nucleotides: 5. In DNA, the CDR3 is TGTGCCAGCAGCTCCGGACTAGCGGGAGGGTATGATACGCAGTATTTT. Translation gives CASSSGLAGGYDTQYF.

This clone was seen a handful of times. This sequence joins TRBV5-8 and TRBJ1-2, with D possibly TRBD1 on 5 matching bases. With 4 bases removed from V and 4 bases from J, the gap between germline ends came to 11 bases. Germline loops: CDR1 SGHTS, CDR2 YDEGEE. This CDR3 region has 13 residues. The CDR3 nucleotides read TGTGCCAGCAGCCCCGGGACCTTCTATGGCTACACCTTC. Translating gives CASSPGTFYGYTF.

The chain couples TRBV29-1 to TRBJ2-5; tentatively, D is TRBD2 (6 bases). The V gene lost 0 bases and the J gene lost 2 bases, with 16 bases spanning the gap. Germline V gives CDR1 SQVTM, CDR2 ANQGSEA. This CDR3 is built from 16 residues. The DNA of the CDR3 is TGCAGCGTTGAAGACTGGACGGAGGGGCCTCAAGAGACCCAGTACTTC. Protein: CSVEDWTEGPQETQYF.

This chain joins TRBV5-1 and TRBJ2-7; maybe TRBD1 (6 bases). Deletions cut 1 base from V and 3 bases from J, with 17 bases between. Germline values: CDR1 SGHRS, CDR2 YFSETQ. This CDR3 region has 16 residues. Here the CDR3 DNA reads TGCGCCAGCAGCTTGTTTATCGGCAGGGGTGACTACGAGCAGTACTTC. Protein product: CASSLFIGRGDYEQYF.

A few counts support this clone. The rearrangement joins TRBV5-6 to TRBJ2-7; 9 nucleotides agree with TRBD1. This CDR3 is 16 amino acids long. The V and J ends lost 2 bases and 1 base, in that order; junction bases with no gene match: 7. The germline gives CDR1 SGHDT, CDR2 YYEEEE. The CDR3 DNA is TGTGCCAGCAGCTTTACGGGACAGGGTCAGTCCTACGAGCAGTACTTC. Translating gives CASSFTGQGQSYEQYF.

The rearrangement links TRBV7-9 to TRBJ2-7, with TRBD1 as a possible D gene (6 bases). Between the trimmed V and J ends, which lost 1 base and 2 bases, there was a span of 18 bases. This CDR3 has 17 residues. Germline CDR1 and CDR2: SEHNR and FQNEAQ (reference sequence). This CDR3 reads CASSLVRGGDTTYEQYF. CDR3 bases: TGTGCCAGCAGCTTAGTCCGGGGTGGGGACACCACCTACGAGCAGTACTTC. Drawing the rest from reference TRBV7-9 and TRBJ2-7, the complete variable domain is DTGVSQNPRHKITKRGQNVTFRCDPISEHNRLYWYRQTLGQGPEFLTYFQNEAQLEKSRLLSDRFSAERPKGSFSTLEIQRTEQGDSAMYLCASSLVRGGDTTYEQYFGPGTRLTVT.

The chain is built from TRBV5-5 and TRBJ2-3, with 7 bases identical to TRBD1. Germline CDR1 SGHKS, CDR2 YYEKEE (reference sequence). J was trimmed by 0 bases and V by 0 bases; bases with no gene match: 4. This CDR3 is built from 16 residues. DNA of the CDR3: TGTGCCAGCAGCTTGGAGGGGGCCCTAAGCACAGATACGCAGTATTTT. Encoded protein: CASSLEGALSTDTQYF.

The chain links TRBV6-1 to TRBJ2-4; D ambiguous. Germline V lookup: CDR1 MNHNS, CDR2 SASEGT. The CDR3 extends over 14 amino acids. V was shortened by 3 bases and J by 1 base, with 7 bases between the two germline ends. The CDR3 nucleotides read TGTGCCAGCAGTGAGAACCCTGCCAAAAACATTCAGTACTTC. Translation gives CASSENPAKNIQYF.

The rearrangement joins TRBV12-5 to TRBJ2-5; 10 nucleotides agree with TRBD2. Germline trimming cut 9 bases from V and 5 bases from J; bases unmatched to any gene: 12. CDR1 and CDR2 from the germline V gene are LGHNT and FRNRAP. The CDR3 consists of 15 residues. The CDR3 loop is CASSSSGGVSETQYF. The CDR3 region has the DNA TGTGCTAGCTCGTCAAGCGGGGGGGTTAGTGAGACCCAGTACTTC.

CDR3 DNA: TGTGCCAGTGGCCAGGGGCCGGGCACAGATACGCAGTATTTT. It specifies CASGQGPGTDTQYF. The chain carries TRBV19 and TRBJ2-3; D is possibly TRBD1 (6 bases). The germline V gene encodes CDR1 LNHDA and CDR2 SQIVND (reference sequence). V gave up 8 bases and J gave up 1 base, with 13 bases separating them. The CDR3 has 14 residues.

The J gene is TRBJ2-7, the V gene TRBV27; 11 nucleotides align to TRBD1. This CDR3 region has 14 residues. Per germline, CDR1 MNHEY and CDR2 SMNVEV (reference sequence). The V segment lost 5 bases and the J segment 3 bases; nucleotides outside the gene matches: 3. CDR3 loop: CASSPGTGGYEQYF. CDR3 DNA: TGTGCCAGCAGTCCCGGGACAGGGGGCTACGAGCAGTACTTC.

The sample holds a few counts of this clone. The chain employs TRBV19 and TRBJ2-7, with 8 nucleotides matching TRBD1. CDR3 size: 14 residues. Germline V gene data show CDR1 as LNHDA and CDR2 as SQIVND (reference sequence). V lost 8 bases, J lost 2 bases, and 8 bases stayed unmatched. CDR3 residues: CASRRDRQTYEQYF. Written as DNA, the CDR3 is TGTGCCAGTCGACGGGACAGGCAGACCTACGAGCAGTACTTC. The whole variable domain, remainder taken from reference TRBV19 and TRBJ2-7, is DGGITQSPKYLFRKEGQNVTLSCEQNLNHDAMYWYRQDPGQGLRLIYYSQIVNDFQKGDIAEGYSVSREKKESFPLTVTSAQKNPTAFYLCASRRDRQTYEQYFGPGTRLTVT.